The 25 T cell receptor beta chains listed next were all sequenced from one sample in a study of response to subunit inactivated influenza vaccine. TCRdb reanalysed the RT-PCR reads using MiXCR and keeps one entry per CDR3 protein. Among a few hundred thousand distinct CDR3 sequences, approximately 15% were seen once, and the ten largest hold 11%. The sequenced sample was PBMCs from blood, obtained 12 days after vaccination. The source is a man aged 50 or older who received an inactivated influenza vaccine.

This clonotype has only a few counts. The chain employs TRBV11-2 and TRBJ2-7, with D uncertain. From germline, CDR1 is SGHAT and CDR2 FQNNGV. Trimming removed 2 bases at V and 0 bases at J, with 20 bases between. The CDR3 sequence is 18 residues long. DNA of the CDR3: TGTGCCAGCAGCTTATTTCATCCTGATTCGGCCTACTCCTACGAGCAGTACTTC. Translated: CASSLFHPDSAYSYEQYF.

This clonotype showed up just a few times. The CDR3 nucleotides read TGTGCCAGCAGCACATGGTCCGCCGATGGCTACACCTTC. This translates into CASSTWSADGYTF. The rearrangement links TRBV7-2 to TRBJ1-2; D not resolved. The length of the CDR3 is 13 residues. V was cut by 5 bases and J by 6 bases, with 13 bases left in between. The germline CDR1 and CDR2 sequences are SGHTA and FQGNSA.

This chain uses TRBV12-3 or TRBV12-4 with TRBJ2-1; 9 bases agree with TRBD2. The ends lost 5 bases at V and 0 bases at J; junction bases unmatched: 11. There are 18 residues in the CDR3. The CDR3 region has the DNA TGTGCCAGCAGTAGGCGCCTAGCGGGAAAGGGCTCCTACAATGAGCAGTTCTTC. The encoded protein is CASSRRLAGKGSYNEQFF.

This clonotype was picked up a small number of times. The V call is TRBV11-2, the J call TRBJ2-2, with D uncertain. The CDR3 is 15 amino acids. The V and J ends lost 6 bases and 0 bases respectively, with 11 bases between them. From germline, CDR1 is SGHAT and CDR2 FQNNGV. The CDR3 is CASRLLKSNTGELFF. The CDR3 DNA reads TGTGCCAGCAGGTTACTCAAATCGAACACCGGGGAGCTGTTTTTT.

This clonotype has just a few counts. CDR3: CASSESAGPGTEAFF. CDR3 DNA sequence: TGCGCCAGCAGTGAGTCGGCAGGTCCGGGCACTGAAGCTTTCTTT. V and J are TRBV10-1 and TRBJ1-1; unclear D gene. The CDR3 spans 15 residues. V was pared by 0 bases and J by 4 bases, with 12 bases between. Germline V gene sequence: CDR1 WNHNN, CDR2 SYGVQD (reference sequence).

This chain joins TRBV6-2 or TRBV6-3 and TRBJ2-3, with a tentative D call TRBD2 (5 bases). Germline-derived CDR1 and CDR2 are MNHEY and SVGEGT. The length of the CDR3 is 15 residues. V lost 6 bases and J lost 6, with 19 bases in between. CDR3 amino acids: CASSPSPLAADTQYF. The CDR3 DNA follows: TGTGCCAGCAGCCCGTCCCCGCTAGCAGCGGATACGCAGTATTTT.

V is TRBV19 and J is TRBJ1-2; D gene ambiguous. Deletions cut 7 bases from V and 2 bases from J, with 5 bases between. This CDR3 spans 11 amino acids. Germline assignment: CDR1 LNHDA and CDR2 SQIVND (reference sequence). CDR3 sequence (DNA): TGTGCCAGTAACGGGAACTATGGCTACACCTTC. It codes for CASNGNYGYTF.

This clonotype occurred a few times. V and J are TRBV4-2 and TRBJ1-6; D remains ambiguous. The CDR3 extends over 15 amino acids. V lost 1 base to trimming and J lost 9 bases, with 13 bases between them. CDR1 and CDR2 from the germline V gene are LGHNA and YNFKEQ. This CDR3 reads CASSQVSQTGSPLHF. The DNA for the CDR3 is TGTGCCAGCAGCCAAGTGTCCCAGACGGGTTCACCCCTCCACTTT.

The V and J genes are TRBV14 and TRBJ2-7, with D possibly matching TRBD1 (6 bases). This CDR3 contains 13 residues. Per the germline V gene, CDR1 is SGHDN and CDR2 is FVKESK. Trimming stripped 2 bases from V and 6 bases from J, with 11 bases between. In DNA, the CDR3 is TGTGCCAGCAGCCAATTACAGGGCACCGAGCAGTACTTC. Protein product: CASSQLQGTEQYF.

This clonotype was picked up a small number of times. V and J are TRBV12-3 or TRBV12-4 and TRBJ1-5; D gene unclear. There are 14 residues in the CDR3. Trimming shortened V by 6 bases and J by 5 bases, and 14 bases separated the two germline ends. The CDR3: CASSRTAGYQPQHF. DNA for the CDR3: TGTGCCAGCAGCCGGACCGCCGGTTATCAGCCCCAGCATTTT.

This clonotype was detected a few times. The V call is TRBV29-1, the J call TRBJ1-2, with 7 bases lining up with TRBD1. V trimming: 6 bases; J trimming: 5 bases; junction bases outside the gene matches: 9. Germline-derived CDR1 and CDR2 are SQVTM and ANQGSEA. The CDR3 length is 13 residues. CDR3 DNA sequence: TGCAGCGTGGACAGGACAGGCCAGTATGGCTACACCTTC. Encoded protein: CSVDRTGQYGYTF.

This chain uses TRBV27 with TRBJ2-7, with TRBD2 matching 10 bases. V was clipped by 7 bases and J by 4 bases; unmatched bases: 10. Germline values: CDR1 MNHEY, CDR2 SMNVEV (reference sequence). The CDR3 contains 15 residues. CDR3 nucleotide sequence: TGTGCCAGCACCCCGGTAGCGGGGGGCCCTTACGAGCAGTACTTC. This gives the protein CASTPVAGGPYEQYF.

The chain joins TRBV29-1 to TRBJ2-5, with D perhaps TRBD2 (6 bases). The CDR3 runs 12 residues. Germline loops: CDR1 SQVTM, CDR2 ANQGSEA. V gave up 7 bases and J gave up 5 bases, with 14 bases separating them. DNA for the CDR3: TGCAGCGCAGGACTATCCCGGGAGACCCAGTACTTC. It encodes CSAGLSRETQYF.

As regards this clonotype: It may be a read error: a sequence one base away is much more abundant. The rearrangement uses TRBV4-2 and TRBJ2-7; 9 bases agree with TRBD1. This CDR3 has 17 amino acids. Germline assignment: CDR1 LGHNA and CDR2 YNFKEQ. The CDR3 reads CASSKDFLGTGYYEQYF. CDR3 nucleotide sequence: TGTGCCAGCAGCAAAGATTTTCTGGGGACAGGGTATTACGAGCAGTACTTC.

This clonotype was detected a few times. The chain employs TRBV5-5 and TRBJ1-1; D gene unclear. The CDR3 consists of 14 residues. Germline CDR1 reads SGHKS; CDR2 reads YYEKEE (reference sequence). The V end was cut by 6 bases, the J end by 13 bases, with 25 bases between. CDR3 in DNA: TGTGCCAGCAACCTCAGCGCCCGAAACGGGTTGGTTTTCTTT. Protein product: CASNLSARNGLVFF. Full variable domain (remainder filled in from reference TRBV5-5 and TRBJ1-1): DAGVTQSPTHLIKTRGQQVTLRCSPISGHKSVSWYQQVLGQGPQFIFQYYEKEERGRGNFPDRFSARQFPNYSSELNVNALLLGDSALYLCASNLSARNGLVFFGQGTRLTVV.

A single count supports this clonotype. The genes are TRBV5-1 and TRBJ2-5; 11 bases align to TRBD1. V lost 5 bases, J lost 2 bases, and 8 bases stayed unmatched. In germline, CDR1 is SGHRS, CDR2 YFSETQ. The CDR3 extends over 16 amino acids. The CDR3 protein is CASSPGQGAGQETQYF. The CDR3 coding sequence is TGCGCCAGCAGTCCCGGACAGGGGGCCGGTCAAGAGACCCAGTACTTC.

With respect to this clonotype: Germline and junction disagree at one end, which may indicate a read error. V usage is TRBV10-3 and J usage is TRBJ2-7, with 11 positions matching TRBD1. Per germline, CDR1 ENHRY and CDR2 SYGVKD. The CDR3 has 14 amino acids. DNA of the CDR3: TGTGCCGTCAGCGCTGGACAGGGGGCAGGCGAGCAGTACTTC. As protein: CAVSAGQGAGEQYF.

This clonotype occurred a few times. A read error may account for a junction end that differs from germline. As DNA, the CDR3 is TGTGCCAGCAGCCTAGCCTACAGGGCAGGTGGCTACACCTTC. Protein product: CASSLAYRAGGYTF. The rearrangement links TRBV7-2 to TRBJ1-2; D is possibly TRBD1 (6 bases). Germline V gene data show CDR1 as SGHTA and CDR2 as FQGNSA. The CDR3 spans 14 residues.

The chain is built from TRBV24-1 and TRBJ2-3; D gene unclear. Trimming took off 3 bases at V and 0 bases at J, with 9 bases between the two ends. Germline V lookup: CDR1 KGHDR, CDR2 SFDVKD. The CDR3 runs to 15 residues. This CDR3 reads CATSDPSTSTDTQYF. The DNA for the CDR3 is TGTGCCACCAGTGATCCGTCGACTAGCACAGATACGCAGTATTTT.

The chain is built from TRBV3-1 and TRBJ1-6; D is perhaps TRBD1 (5 bases). Between the trimmed V and J ends, which lost 7 bases and 4 bases, there was a span of 11 bases. The CDR3 length is 14 residues. The germline CDR1 and CDR2 sequences are LGHDT and YNNKEL (reference sequence). The DNA of the CDR3 is TGTGCCAGCATGCCGCAGGGTTATAATTCACCCCTCCACTTT. Translating gives CASMPQGYNSPLHF.

This clonotype was counted only a few times. The chain couples TRBV5-5 to TRBJ2-7, with D possibly called TRBD1 or TRBD2 (6 bases each). The CDR3 totals 18 residues. Germline V gene sequence: CDR1 SGHKS, CDR2 YYEKEE (reference sequence). The V end was cut by 0 bases, the J end by 5 bases, with 24 bases between. This CDR3 is CASSLAYVGGRENHEQYF. The DNA of the CDR3 is TGTGCCAGCAGCTTGGCCTACGTGGGGGGCAGGGAAAACCACGAGCAGTACTTC.

The chain employs TRBV6-2 or TRBV6-3 and TRBJ1-1; possibly TRBD1 for D (5 bases). This CDR3 has 15 amino acids. The germline gives CDR1 MNHEY, CDR2 SVGEGT. The V end lost 6 bases, the J end lost 1 base, and 15 bases lay between the germline ends. CDR3 residues: CASRGAGWGNTEAFF. Written as DNA, the CDR3 is TGTGCCAGCAGAGGAGCAGGGTGGGGGAACACTGAAGCTTTCTTT.

This clonotype was seen repeatedly, ten times or more. The V call is TRBV12-3 or TRBV12-4, the J call TRBJ2-7, with D possibly being TRBD2 (5 bases). The V end lost 8 bases, the J end lost 0 bases, and 11 bases lay between the germline ends. The CDR3 consists of 13 residues. CDR3 DNA: TGTGCCAGCCGGGGAGAGGTCTCCTACGAGCAGTACTTC. Protein sequence: CASRGEVSYEQYF.

The J gene is TRBJ2-1, the V gene TRBV11-2, with TRBD2 identical over 12 bases. CDR3 size: 18 residues. V gave up 5 bases and J gave up 5 bases; unmatched junction bases: 13. The V gene's germline CDR1 is SGHAT and CDR2 FQNNGV. The CDR3 DNA reads TGTGCCAGCAGCCGGGACCTAGCGGGAGGGCCCGTGAACAATGAGCAGTTCTTC. As protein: CASSRDLAGGPVNNEQFF.

This clonotype came up a few times. This chain links TRBV6-1 with TRBJ1-3; a possible D gene is TRBD1 (5 bases). Germline CDR1 reads MNHNS; CDR2 reads SASEGT. The CDR3 covers 14 residues. V gave up 6 bases and J gave up 4 bases, with 13 bases separating them. The CDR3 DNA sequence: TGTGCCAGCAGGGATGGACAAGACGGAAACACCATATATTTT. This gives the protein CASRDGQDGNTIYF.